This TCR beta chain was sequenced for a study of blood T cell repertoires in COVID-19. Background on the study: The origin of the acute and convalescent COVID-19 samples was the United States, Italy and Spain. T cells, B-cell-depleted T cells, or PBMCs provided the cDNA or gDNA that served as material.

In the study's own analysis: Counts of nucleated cells, estimated from reference gene primer amplification, were obtained. Data came from immunoSEQ multiplex PCR; TCRdb stores just in-frame clones and leaves some out. Clone size and the V and J calls come from that table; the DNA yielded D and trimming. The data hold about 75,000 clones, with 85% to 90% observed a single time. Germline CDR1 LGHNA, CDR2 YSLEER. Deletions cut 0 bases from V and 6 bases from J, with 9 bases between. This CDR3 is built from 13 residues. This receptor was obtained from a human donor in a cohort sampled during active COVID-19. This chain uses TRBV4-3 with TRBJ2-7; no clear D gene. Sequencing was done on a sample of peripheral blood. The CDR3 DNA sequence: TGCGCCAGCAGCCAAGAGTTTAGATCCGAGCAGTACTTC. It translates to CASSQEFRSEQYF.